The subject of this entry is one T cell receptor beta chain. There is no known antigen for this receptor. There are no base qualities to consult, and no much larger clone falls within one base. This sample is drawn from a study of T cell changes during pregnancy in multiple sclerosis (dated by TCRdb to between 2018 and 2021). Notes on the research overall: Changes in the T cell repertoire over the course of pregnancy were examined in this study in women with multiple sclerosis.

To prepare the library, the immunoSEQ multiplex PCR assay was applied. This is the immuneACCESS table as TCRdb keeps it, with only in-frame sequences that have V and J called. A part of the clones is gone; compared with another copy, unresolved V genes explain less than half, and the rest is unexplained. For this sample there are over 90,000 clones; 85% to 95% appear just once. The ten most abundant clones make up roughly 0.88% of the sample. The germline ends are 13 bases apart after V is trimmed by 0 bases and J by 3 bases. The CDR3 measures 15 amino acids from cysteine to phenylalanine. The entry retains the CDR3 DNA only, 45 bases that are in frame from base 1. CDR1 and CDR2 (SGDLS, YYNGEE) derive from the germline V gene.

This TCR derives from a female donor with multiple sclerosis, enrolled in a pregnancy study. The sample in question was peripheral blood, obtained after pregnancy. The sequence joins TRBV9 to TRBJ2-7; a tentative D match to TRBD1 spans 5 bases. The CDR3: CASSVGAGSGYEQYF. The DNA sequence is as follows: TGTGCCAGCAGCGTAGGGGCAGGGTCGGGCTACGAGCAGTACTTC.